This T cell receptor (beta chain) was profiled in a study of T cell responses to AZD1222 COVID-19 vaccine (dated by TCRdb to the early 2020s). Describing the broader study: AZD1222 recipients given second doses at about 4 weeks or at about 12 weeks were pooled, since spike-specific TCR depth and breadth were not found to differ between the two schedules. Trial participants were enrolled by age into subgroups of 18-55, 56-69 and 70-plus years, and about 150, 27 and 61 TCR-sequenced participants, respectively, were included in these subgroups. A total of more than 230 trial participants underwent TCR sequencing, of whom 207 had received two doses of AZD1222 and around 25 had received two doses of the MenACWY control vaccine.

From the cysteine through the phenylalanine, the CDR3 covers 17 amino acids. Just CDR3 DNA is preserved here, 51 bases in frame from base 1. Compared with germline, V lacks 4 bases and J lacks 1 base; bases without a gene match: 6. The germline V gene gives CDR1 as SGHNT and CDR2 as YENEEA. As to this clone: No antigen is known for it. No qualities accompany the bases; no much larger clone lies one base away.

What the time point label conveys for this sample: baseline before first vaccination. Vaccinee samples were obtained from the UK trials COV001 and COV002, which included a single-blind randomized controlled phase 2/3 trial of AZD1222 (ChAdOx1 nCoV-19) in healthy adults. For TCRbeta chain sequencing, PBMC samples from trial participants were taken at day 0 and at day 28 after the second dose. The CDR3 regions of human TCRbeta chains were analyzed by immunosequencing. The paper's processing steps were these. TCRs in the repertoires were matched against a reference library of SARS-CoV-2-specific TCRs that had been generated with the MIRA antigen-specificity platform. Breadth was defined as the fraction of unique TCRs that were SARS-CoV-2-associated. Depth was defined as the fraction of total T cells that were SARS-CoV-2-associated. Using the MIRA data, each spike-specific TCR was mapped to the spike region that the TCR reacts to and placed in a CD4 or CD8 class. Log10-transformed breadth and depth values were compared by one-way ANOVA with Sidak's multiple comparisons tests. TCRdb carries this immuneACCESS record with in-frame sequences only. Its versions omit some clonotypes, under half of them owing to an unresolved V gene in the studies checked, with the rest unexplained. The DNA was the basis for D and trimming; V, J and clone size are from that table. The table for this sample lists 150,000 to 200,000 clones; approximately 93% of them were counted only once. Roughly 0.9% of the sample lies in the top ten.

The investigation overall reported the following: No day 14 peak-response samples were available, so repertoires were characterized only after the peak T cell response. The 56-69-year group was small, and its depth increase did not reach significance, likely because of low power. Conclusions about previously exposed vaccinees are limited, since just five or six AZD1222 recipients were seropositive for SARS-CoV-2 at baseline. After two AZD1222 doses, spike-specific TCR breadth and depth were significantly higher than at day 0 and than in MenACWY recipients. Participants were mostly white British and included more females than males, and it was suggested by the authors that clonal diversity may have been underestimated. The whole spike protein was spanned by vaccine-associated CD4 TCRs, and dominant responses were seen in regions 160-218 and 743-854. Reportedly, close to half of the unique spike-specific TCRs recognized epitopes lying outside the regions that are mutated in the B.1.351 and B.1.1.7 variants.

The receptor's source is an adult in good health. This specimen was peripheral blood, taken on day 0 of AZD1222 vaccination. The sequence joins TRBV11-3 to TRBJ2-5; 13 bases in the junction line up with TRBD2. The CDR3 region has the sequence CASSSGLAGRIQETQYF. The base sequence is TGTGCCAGCAGCTCGGGACTAGCGGGGCGCATCCAAGAGACCCAGTACTTC.